Following are 27 T cell receptor beta chains from one sample sequenced in a study of blood T cell repertoires in COVID-19. Sequencing was performed with immunoSEQ multiplex PCR; in TCRdb, only in-frame clones are kept and a portion is missing. Among fewer than 450,000 clones listed, over 70% were seen once. Sequencing was done on a sample of peripheral blood. The receptors were sampled from a woman aged 45-65 years with COVID-19, enrolled during active disease.

This clone was counted only a few times. The V call is TRBV5-6, the J call TRBJ1-3; no firm D call. Germline V gives CDR1 SGHDT, CDR2 YYEEEE. The CDR3 covers 15 residues. Trimming removed 1 base at V and 0 bases at J, with 8 bases between. The CDR3 nucleotides read TGTGCCAGCAGCTTGTTGGGCCTCTCTGGAAACACCATATATTTT. This codes for CASSLLGLSGNTIYF.

The V and J genes are TRBV10-3 and TRBJ1-1; 7 bases agree with TRBD1. The germline CDR1 and CDR2 sequences are ENHRY and SYGVKD. The CDR3 extends over 14 amino acids. After removal of 7 bases from V and 5 bases from J, the junction contained 10 bases not matched to a gene. The DNA for the CDR3 is TGTGCCATCATGATGGAAGGGGGCGGGACTGAAGCTTTCTTT. It encodes CAIMMEGGGTEAFF.

This chain links TRBV18 with TRBJ2-7, with D maybe TRBD1 (7 bases). V was cut by 1 base and J by 5 bases, with 21 bases left in between. The CDR3 covers 17 residues. Per germline, CDR1 KGHSH and CDR2 LQKENI. The CDR3, as DNA: TGTGCCAGCTCACCACTATCAGGGGGAGGAGGTTTGAACGAGCAGTACTTC. This gives the protein CASSPLSGGGGLNEQYF.

CDR3 coding DNA: TGTGCCAGCCGGCGGCGACTAGCGCAAAACTACGAGCAGTACTTC. Translating it yields CASRRRLAQNYEQYF. V usage is TRBV2 and J usage is TRBJ2-7; 8 nucleotides match TRBD2. The CDR3 is 15 amino acids. Germline V gives CDR1 SNHLY, CDR2 FYNNEI. V trimming: 8 bases; J trimming: 3 bases; junction bases outside the gene matches: 12.

DNA of the CDR3: TGTGCCAGCAGCTTAGTTCCTAGCGGGAGGGCCCCAGATACGCAGTATTTT. This sequence encodes CASSLVPSGRAPDTQYF. This rearrangement joins TRBV7-2 to TRBJ2-3, with TRBD2 matching 12 bases. This CDR3 is 17 amino acids long. In germline, CDR1 is SGHTA, CDR2 FQGNSA. Trimming cost V 1 base and J 4 bases; bases outside gene matches: 6.

The gene calls are TRBV11-3 and TRBJ2-1; no clear D gene. Trimming removed 1 base from V and 0 bases from J, with 13 bases in between. The CDR3 covers 17 residues. Germline V CDR1 and CDR2: SGHNT, YENEEA. For the CDR3, the DNA is TGTGCCAGCAGCTTAGGTGTTGGCGGAAGCTCCTACAATGAGCAGTTCTTC. Translating it yields CASSLGVGGSSYNEQFF.

V and J are TRBV5-1 and TRBJ1-1, with 9 bases that match TRBD1. V lost 4 bases and J lost 7; bases outside the gene matches: 5. Per the germline V gene, CDR1 is SGHRS and CDR2 is YFSETQ. The length of the CDR3 is 13 residues. The chain's CDR3 is CASSLGTGLEAFF. DNA of the CDR3: TGCGCCAGCAGCCTAGGGACAGGGCTTGAAGCTTTCTTT.

This clone has more than one count but fewer than ten. This chain uses TRBV4-2 with TRBJ1-2; perhaps TRBD1 as D (5 bases). This CDR3 is 15 amino acids long. Germline assignment: CDR1 LGHNA and CDR2 YNFKEQ. With 0 bases removed from V and 0 bases from J, the gap between germline ends came to 8 bases. The DNA of the CDR3 is TGTGCCAGCAGCCAAGAGACAGCACCTAACTATGGCTACACCTTC. This translates into CASSQETAPNYGYTF.

The J gene is TRBJ2-1, the V gene TRBV6-5; D may be TRBD2 (5 bases). Per the germline V gene, CDR1 is MNHEY and CDR2 is SVGAGI. The V gene lost 2 bases and the J gene lost 5 bases, with 16 bases spanning the gap. CDR3 length: 16 amino acids. The CDR3 bases are TGTGCCAGCAGTTACAGGGCCGAATGGCGGGACAATGAGCAGTTCTTC. It codes for CASSYRAEWRDNEQFF.

This clone appeared a single time. The chain employs TRBV20-1 and TRBJ2-7; D is ambiguous. This CDR3 comprises 14 residues. The V and J ends lost 3 bases and 4 bases respectively, with 16 bases between them. Germline V gives CDR1 DFQATT, CDR2 SNEGSKA (reference sequence). As DNA, the CDR3 is TGCAGTGCTAGTGGTCGCCTCAAGCATTACGAGCAGTACTTC. It codes for CSASGRLKHYEQYF.

The chain is built from TRBV13 and TRBJ1-1, with a weak D call TRBD1 (5 bases). This CDR3 has 15 amino acids. Per the germline V gene, CDR1 is PRHDT and CDR2 is FYEKMQ (reference sequence). Trimming took off 5 bases at V and 11 bases at J, with 24 bases between the two ends. CDR3 amino acids: CASSERGRSPGMAFF. Written as DNA, the CDR3 is TGTGCCAGCAGCGAGCGGGGCAGGAGCCCGGGCATGGCTTTCTTT.

The genes are TRBV4-3 and TRBJ2-7; 7 bases fit TRBD2. This CDR3 contains 15 residues. From germline, CDR1 is LGHNA and CDR2 YSLEER. V gave up 1 base and J gave up 2 bases; unmatched junction bases: 5. Written as DNA, the CDR3 is TGCGCCAGCAGCCAAGCTGTGGGGACTACCTACGAGCAGTACTTC. Translated: CASSQAVGTTYEQYF.

The chain links TRBV7-2 to TRBJ2-5, with 9 bases matching TRBD2. Germline CDR1 SGHTA, CDR2 FQGNSA. The V segment lost 5 bases and the J segment 7 bases; nucleotides outside the gene matches: 8. The length of the CDR3 is 14 residues. This CDR3 is CASSHRLAVRTQYF. As DNA, the CDR3 is TGTGCCAGCAGCCACCGACTAGCGGTTAGGACCCAGTACTTC.

The rearrangement joins TRBV6-6 to TRBJ1-1; perhaps TRBD1 as D (6 bases). Trimming took off 8 bases at V and 0 bases at J, with 13 bases between the two ends. Germline V gives CDR1 MNHNY, CDR2 SVGAGI (reference sequence). This CDR3 spans 14 amino acids. This CDR3 is CASVGQLMNTEAFF. For the CDR3, the DNA is TGTGCCAGCGTCGGACAGCTCATGAACACTGAAGCTTTCTTT.

A few counts support this clone. The V and J genes are TRBV13 and TRBJ2-3; the match to TRBD2 covers 10 bases. This CDR3 comprises 18 residues. Trimming removed 2 bases from V and 0 bases from J; junction bases left unmatched: 8. Germline CDR1 is PRHDT and CDR2 is FYEKMQ (reference sequence). CDR3 sequence: CASSLLSGRTTSTDTQYF. The CDR3 nucleotides read TGTGCCAGCAGCTTACTTAGCGGGAGGACCACTAGCACAGATACGCAGTATTTT. Filled out from reference TRBV13 and TRBJ2-3, the complete variable domain reads AAGVIQSPRHLIKEKRETATLKCYPIPRHDTVYWYQQGPGQDPQFLISFYEKMQSDKGSIPDRFSAQQFSDYHSELNMSSLELGDSALYFCASSLLSGRTTSTDTQYFGPGTRLTVL.

This chain joins TRBV29-1 and TRBJ1-2, with D possibly being TRBD1 (5 bases). The CDR3 consists of 14 residues. The V end lost 4 bases, the J end lost 3 bases, and 15 bases lay between the germline ends. Looked up from germline, CDR1 is SQVTM and CDR2 is ANQGSEA. The CDR3 coding sequence is TGCAGCGTTGGTAGCCAGGGTAATTACTATGGCTACACCTTC. The encoded protein is CSVGSQGNYYGYTF.

This chain links TRBV15 with TRBJ2-3, with TRBD2 identical over 12 bases. Losses at the gene ends were 7 bases for V and 4 bases for J; bases not matched to a gene: 6. Germline V gene sequence: CDR1 LNHNV, CDR2 YYDKDF (reference sequence). The CDR3 is 15 amino acids. The CDR3, as DNA: TGTGCCACCACCAAGACTAGCGGGAGTGCAGATACGCAGTATTTT. Its translation: CATTKTSGSADTQYF.

This sequence joins TRBV11-2 and TRBJ1-2; a possible D gene is TRBD1 (6 bases). This CDR3 has 15 residues. With 5 bases removed from V and 4 bases from J, the gap between germline ends came to 17 bases. Per germline, CDR1 SGHAT and CDR2 FQNNGV. The CDR3 here is CASSPNRERSYGYTF. CDR3 DNA sequence: TGTGCCAGCAGCCCAAACAGGGAACGGAGCTATGGCTACACCTTC.

The chain is built from TRBV2 and TRBJ1-5, with 9 bases identical to TRBD1. V lost 6 bases to trimming and J lost 8 bases; unmatched junction nucleotides: 2. This CDR3 comprises 12 residues. CDR1 is SNHLY and CDR2 is FYNNEI in the germline V gene. The CDR3 coding sequence is TGTGCCAGCAGCGGGGACAGGGAGCCCCAGCATTTT. Protein sequence: CASSGDREPQHF.

This rearrangement joins TRBV9 to TRBJ1-3; no definite D call. Trimming took 0 bases from V and 0 from J, leaving 7 bases between them. Germline V CDR1 and CDR2: SGDLS, YYNGEE. This CDR3 spans 15 amino acids. The CDR3 sequence: CASSVAPSSGNTIYF. In DNA, the CDR3 is TGTGCCAGCAGCGTAGCCCCGAGCTCTGGAAACACCATATATTTT.

V and J are TRBV19 and TRBJ1-5; D remains ambiguous. CDR3 size: 16 residues. V gave up 4 bases and J gave up 5 bases, with 18 bases separating them. The germline gives CDR1 LNHDA, CDR2 SQIVND (reference sequence). The CDR3 coding sequence is TGTGCCAGTAGTAGCCCCCGCGGGCCGATATATCAGCCCCAGCATTTT. Translating gives CASSSPRGPIYQPQHF. Full variable domain (outside the CDR3, taken from reference TRBV19 and TRBJ1-5): DGGITQSPKYLFRKEGQNVTLSCEQNLNHDAMYWYRQDPGQGLRLIYYSQIVNDFQKGDIAEGYSVSREKKESFPLTVTSAQKNPTAFYLCASSSPRGPIYQPQHFGDGTRLSIL.

On this clone itself: At the DNA level, this CDR3 is encoded by other sequences in the same sample as well. The CDR3 reads CASSLGDSKGQPQHF. CDR3 in DNA: TGTGCCAGCAGCTTAGGGGACAGCAAAGGCCAGCCCCAGCATTTT. This chain joins TRBV7-9 and TRBJ1-5, with 7 bases identical to TRBD1. This CDR3 is built from 15 residues. V was pared by 1 base and J by 7 bases, with 7 bases of the junction left unmatched. Germline V gene sequence: CDR1 SEHNR, CDR2 FQNEAQ (reference sequence).

The rearrangement uses TRBV6-2 or TRBV6-3 and TRBJ2-1, with TRBD2 matching over 13 bases. CDR1 and CDR2 (germline): MNHEY, SVGEGT. The trim removed 6 bases at V and 4 bases at J, leaving 30 bases unmatched. This CDR3 has 24 amino acids. CDR3 DNA sequence: TGTGCCAGCAGCCTTCAGTGGGTCGAACAGCCGGGACTAGCGGGATTAAACATGTACAATGAGCAGTTCTTC. Protein sequence: CASSLQWVEQPGLAGLNMYNEQFF.

The genes are TRBV19 and TRBJ2-7, with 9 bases lining up with TRBD2. V was clipped by 1 base and J by 4 bases; unmatched bases: 11. The CDR3 covers 17 residues. CDR1 LNHDA and CDR2 SQIVND come from the germline V gene (reference sequence). The CDR3 reads CASSIVAGGSRLYEQYF. CDR3 nucleotides: TGTGCCAGTAGTATAGTCGCGGGAGGGTCTAGGTTGTACGAGCAGTACTTC. The full variable domain, in which reference TRBV19 and TRBJ2-7 provide the parts outside the CDR3, is DGGITQSPKYLFRKEGQNVTLSCEQNLNHDAMYWYRQDPGQGLRLIYYSQIVNDFQKGDIAEGYSVSREKKESFPLTVTSAQKNPTAFYLCASSIVAGGSRLYEQYFGPGTRLTVT.

A word on this clone: Other DNA sequences within the sample encode an identical CDR3. This chain uses TRBV5-1 with TRBJ1-1; the match to TRBD1 covers 7 bases. The V and J ends lost 2 bases and 2 bases, in that order; junction bases with no gene match: 3. Germline V gene data show CDR1 as SGHRS and CDR2 as YFSETQ. CDR3 length equals 14 residues. The CDR3 DNA reads TGCGCCAGCAGCTTAGGGACAGTTAACACTGAAGCTTTCTTT. It codes for CASSLGTVNTEAFF.

V and J are TRBV21-1 and TRBJ2-7; whether TRBD1, the table's D call, matches the DNA was not checked. TRBV21-1 is listed as a pseudogene. The CDR3 totals 17 residues. The chain's CDR3 is CASGERGMGKGPYEQYF. The CDR3, as DNA: TGTGCCAGCGGCGAAAGGGGGATGGGCAAGGGACCCTACGAGCAGTACTTC.

The CDR3 region has the DNA TGTGCCAGCAGCTTAGCAGTGGGCGAGACCCAGTACTTC. Translated, it gives CASSLAVGETQYF. The chain combines TRBV11-3 with TRBJ2-5, with D unresolved. Between the trimmed V and J ends, which lost 1 base and 5 bases, there was a span of 8 bases. Germline-derived CDR1 and CDR2 are SGHNT and YENEEA. This CDR3 has 13 amino acids.